A single sample gave rise to the 10 T cell receptor beta chains below, sequenced in a study of Tregs in tolerant kidney transplant recipients. Related graft donors supplied nonmyeloablative bone marrow transplants, and mixed chimerism was transient. Measured with immunoSEQ multiplex PCR; TCRdb has only the in-frame clones, and not every one. Of roughly 64,000 clones listed, around 87% are singletons. Sequences were derived from CD4+ T cells from blood (PBMCs), sampled 6 months after the transplant. The receptor source for this set is a human patient who received a combined kidney and bone marrow transplant. These T cells may partly come from the graft donor.

CDR3 sequence reads: CASSLSGTNYGYTF. In DNA form, the CDR3 reads TGTGCCAGCAGCCTCTCCGGGACAAACTATGGCTACACCTTC. This chain joins TRBV5-4 and TRBJ1-2; D possibly corresponds to TRBD1 (6 bases). CDR1 is SGHNT and CDR2 is YYREEE in the germline V gene (reference sequence). The CDR3 totals 14 residues. V dropped 4 bases and J dropped 2 bases, with 12 bases sitting between them.

CDR3 in DNA: TGTGCCACCAGCGAGCGGAACGAGCAGTTCTTC. Translation gives CATSERNEQFF. This chain uses TRBV15 with TRBJ2-1, with D possibly being TRBD2 (5 bases). V shed 5 bases and J shed 10 bases, with 9 bases lying between them. This CDR3 comprises 11 residues. Germline V gene sequence: CDR1 LNHNV, CDR2 YYDKDF (reference sequence).

The genes are TRBV4-1 and TRBJ2-3; D possibly corresponds to TRBD2 (6 bases). Trimming removed 1 base from V and 2 bases from J, with 16 bases in between. Germline CDR1 is MGHRA and CDR2 is YSYEKL. This CDR3 comprises 17 residues. The chain's CDR3 is CASSQVDGGELTDTQYF. In nucleotides, the CDR3 is TGCGCCAGCAGCCAAGTTGATGGCGGGGAACTCACAGATACGCAGTATTTT.

This sequence joins TRBV7-9 and TRBJ1-1; D not resolved. Germline CDR1 and CDR2: SEHNR and FQNEAQ (reference sequence). The CDR3 runs 15 residues. V was cut by 3 bases and J by 1 base, with 12 bases left in between. The CDR3 region is CASSFGEQRNTEAFF. The CDR3 DNA reads TGTGCCAGCAGCTTTGGGGAGCAGCGGAACACTGAAGCTTTCTTT.

This chain uses TRBV18 with TRBJ2-7; 7 bases map to TRBD1. The germline CDR1 and CDR2 sequences are KGHSH and LQKENI. The CDR3 consists of 16 residues. V was clipped by 3 bases and J by 6 bases; unmatched bases: 14. CDR3 amino acids: CASSPAGRGRVSEQYF. In DNA, the CDR3 is TGTGCCAGCTCACCTGCCGGTAGGGGGCGAGTCTCCGAGCAGTACTTC.

The chain combines TRBV5-4 with TRBJ2-5; TRBD2 matches 9 bases. This CDR3 is built from 16 residues. The J segment lost 2 bases and the V segment lost 4 bases, leaving 9 bases of the junction unmatched. The germline V gene has CDR1 SGHNT and CDR2 YYREEE (reference sequence). CDR3 loop: CASSVLVAGGQETQYF. The CDR3 DNA reads TGTGCCAGCAGCGTCCTCGTGGCGGGGGGGCAAGAGACCCAGTACTTC.

The CDR3 DNA sequence: TGTGCCAGCAGCTTAGTGGCCGGCGGGGCGAACACCGGGGAGCTGTTTTTT. This translates into CASSLVAGGANTGELFF. The chain joins TRBV11-2 to TRBJ2-2; possibly TRBD2 for D (6 bases). The CDR3 has 17 residues. Germline V CDR1 and CDR2: SGHAT, FQNNGV. V was pared by 1 base and J by 0 bases, with 12 bases between.

The rearrangement links TRBV29-1 to TRBJ2-5, with 9 positions matching TRBD1. This CDR3 comprises 13 residues. J was trimmed by 1 base and V by 8 bases; bases with no gene match: 5. Germline-derived CDR1 and CDR2 are SQVTM and ANQGSEA. Here the CDR3 reads CSQTGGPQETQYF. The CDR3 bases are TGCAGCCAAACAGGGGGCCCCCAAGAGACCCAGTACTTC.

V is TRBV28 and J is TRBJ1-2; D not certain. V was clipped by 5 bases and J by 5 bases, with 21 bases between them. Germline V CDR1 and CDR2: MDHEN, SYDVKM. CDR3 length: 16 amino acids. In nucleotides, the CDR3 is TGTGCCAGCAGTGCTCCCCATTTAGGACTTGGATATGGCTACACCTTC. This translates into CASSAPHLGLGYGYTF.

The V gene is TRBV4-1, the J gene TRBJ2-5, with D maybe TRBD2 (6 bases). The J call is in doubt because the DNA end fits TRBJ2-7 better. Germline assignment: CDR1 MGHRA and CDR2 YSYEKL. There are 16 residues in the CDR3. This CDR3 reads CASSPLRLVRAYEQYF. CDR3 in DNA: TGCGCCAGCAGCCCTCTCCGACTAGTAAGGGCCTACGAGCAGTACTTC.